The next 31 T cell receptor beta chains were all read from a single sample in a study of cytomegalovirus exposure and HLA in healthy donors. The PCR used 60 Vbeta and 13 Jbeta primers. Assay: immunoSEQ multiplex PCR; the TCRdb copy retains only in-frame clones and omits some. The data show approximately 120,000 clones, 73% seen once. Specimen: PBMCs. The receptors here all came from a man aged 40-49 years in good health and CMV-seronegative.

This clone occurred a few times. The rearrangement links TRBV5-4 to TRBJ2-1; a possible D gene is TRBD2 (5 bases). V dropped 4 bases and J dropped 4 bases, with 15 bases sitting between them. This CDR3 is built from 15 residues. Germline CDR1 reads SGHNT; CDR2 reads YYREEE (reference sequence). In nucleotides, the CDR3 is TGTGCCAGCAGCGACCCGGGAACAATTTACAATGAGCAGTTCTTC. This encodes CASSDPGTIYNEQFF.

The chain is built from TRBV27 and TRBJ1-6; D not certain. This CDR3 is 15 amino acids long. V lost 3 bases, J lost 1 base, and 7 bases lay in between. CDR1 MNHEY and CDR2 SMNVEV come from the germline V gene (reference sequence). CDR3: CASSLGGSYNSPLHF. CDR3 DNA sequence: TGTGCCAGCAGTTTGGGAGGGTCCTATAATTCACCCCTCCACTTT.

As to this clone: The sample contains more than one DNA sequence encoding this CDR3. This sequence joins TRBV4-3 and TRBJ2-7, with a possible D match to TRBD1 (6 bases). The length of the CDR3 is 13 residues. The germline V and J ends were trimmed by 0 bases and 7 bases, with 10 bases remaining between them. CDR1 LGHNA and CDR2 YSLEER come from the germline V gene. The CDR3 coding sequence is TGCGCCAGCAGCCAAGATGGGGGCCGGGAGCAGTACTTC. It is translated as CASSQDGGREQYF.

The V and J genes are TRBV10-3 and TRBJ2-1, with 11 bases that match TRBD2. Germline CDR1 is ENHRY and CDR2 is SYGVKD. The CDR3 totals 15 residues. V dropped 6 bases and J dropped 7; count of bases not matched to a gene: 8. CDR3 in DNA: TGTGCCATCAGAATACTAGCGGGGGCCCGTAATGAGCAGTTCTTC. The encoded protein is CAIRILAGARNEQFF.

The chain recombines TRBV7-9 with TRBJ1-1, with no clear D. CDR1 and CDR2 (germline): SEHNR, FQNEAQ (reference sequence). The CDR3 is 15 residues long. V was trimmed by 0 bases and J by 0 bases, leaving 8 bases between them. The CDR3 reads CASSLAYSLNTEAFF. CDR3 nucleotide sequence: TGTGCCAGCAGCTTAGCATACAGTTTGAACACTGAAGCTTTCTTT.

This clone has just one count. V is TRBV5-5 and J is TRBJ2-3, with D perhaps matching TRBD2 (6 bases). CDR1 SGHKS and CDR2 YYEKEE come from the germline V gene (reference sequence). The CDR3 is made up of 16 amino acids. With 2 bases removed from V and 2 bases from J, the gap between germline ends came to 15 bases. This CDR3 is CASSLQPGTLTDTQYF. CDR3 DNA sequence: TGTGCCAGCAGCTTACAACCGGGGACTCTCACAGATACGCAGTATTTT.

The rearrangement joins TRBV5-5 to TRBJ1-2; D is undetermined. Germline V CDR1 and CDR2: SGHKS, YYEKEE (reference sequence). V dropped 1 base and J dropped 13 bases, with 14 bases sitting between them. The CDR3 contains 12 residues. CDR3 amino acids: CASSLPLAPLTF. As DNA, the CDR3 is TGTGCCAGCAGCTTGCCGTTGGCACCGCTCACCTTC.

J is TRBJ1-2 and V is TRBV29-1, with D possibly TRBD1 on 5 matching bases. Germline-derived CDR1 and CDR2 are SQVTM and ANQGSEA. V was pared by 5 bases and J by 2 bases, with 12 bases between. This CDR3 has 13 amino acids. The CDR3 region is CSVQGGENYGYTF. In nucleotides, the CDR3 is TGCAGCGTTCAGGGTGGGGAAAACTATGGCTACACCTTC.

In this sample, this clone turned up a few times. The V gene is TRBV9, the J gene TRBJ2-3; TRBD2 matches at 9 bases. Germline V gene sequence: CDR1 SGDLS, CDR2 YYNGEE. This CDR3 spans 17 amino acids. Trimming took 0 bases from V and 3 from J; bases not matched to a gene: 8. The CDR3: CASSVGSGGPLTDTQYF. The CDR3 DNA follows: TGTGCCAGCAGCGTAGGGAGCGGGGGGCCGTTAACAGATACGCAGTATTTT. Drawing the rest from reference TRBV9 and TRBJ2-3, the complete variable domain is DSGVTQTPKHLITATGQRVTLRCSPRSGDLSVYWYQQSLDQGLQFLIQYYNGEERAKGNILERFSAQQFPDLHSELNLSSLELGDSALYFCASSVGSGGPLTDTQYFGPGTRLTVL.

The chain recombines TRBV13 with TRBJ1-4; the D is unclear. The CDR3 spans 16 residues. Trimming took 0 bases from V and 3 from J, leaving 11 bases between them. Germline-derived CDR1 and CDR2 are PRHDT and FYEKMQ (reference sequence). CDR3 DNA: TGTGCCAGCAGCTTAGGCCTGAGGTTACCTAATGAAAAACTGTTTTTT. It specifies CASSLGLRLPNEKLFF.

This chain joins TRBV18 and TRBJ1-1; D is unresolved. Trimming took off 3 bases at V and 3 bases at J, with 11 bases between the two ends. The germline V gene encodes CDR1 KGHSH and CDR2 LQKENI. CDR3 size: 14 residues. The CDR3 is CASSPSGWDTEAFF. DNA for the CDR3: TGTGCCAGCTCACCCTCGGGTTGGGACACTGAAGCTTTCTTT.

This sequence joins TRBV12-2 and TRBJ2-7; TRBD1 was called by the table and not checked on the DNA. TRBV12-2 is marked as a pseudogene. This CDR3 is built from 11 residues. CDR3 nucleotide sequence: TGTGCAAGTCGCGGGCAGTGCGAGCAGTACTTC. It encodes CASRGQCEQYF.

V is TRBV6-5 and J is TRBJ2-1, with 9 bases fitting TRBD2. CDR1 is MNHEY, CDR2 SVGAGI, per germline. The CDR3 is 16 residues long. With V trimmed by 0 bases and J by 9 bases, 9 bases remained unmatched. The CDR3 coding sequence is TGTGCCAGCAGTTACTCGGGCGGGGGGGTGGAAGGTGAGCAGTTCTTC. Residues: CASSYSGGGVEGEQFF.

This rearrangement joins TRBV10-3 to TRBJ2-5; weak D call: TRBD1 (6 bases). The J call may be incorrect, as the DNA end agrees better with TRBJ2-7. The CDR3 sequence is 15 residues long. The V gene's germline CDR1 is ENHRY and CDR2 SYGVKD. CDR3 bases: TGTGCCATCAGTGCTGTAGGGACAAACTCCTACGAGCAGTACTTC. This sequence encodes CAISAVGTNSYEQYF.

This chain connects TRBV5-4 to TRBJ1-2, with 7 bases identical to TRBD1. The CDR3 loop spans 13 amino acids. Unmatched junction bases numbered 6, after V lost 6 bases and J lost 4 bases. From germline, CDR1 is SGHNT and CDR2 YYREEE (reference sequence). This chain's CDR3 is CASTINRGYGYTF. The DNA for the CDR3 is TGTGCCAGCACCATAAACAGGGGCTATGGCTACACCTTC. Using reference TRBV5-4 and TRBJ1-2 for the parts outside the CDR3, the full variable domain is ETGVTQSPTHLIKTRGQQVTLRCSSQSGHNTVSWYQQALGQGPQFIFQYYREEENGRGNFPPRFSGLQFPNYSSELNVNALELDDSALYLCASTINRGYGYTFGSGTRLTVV.

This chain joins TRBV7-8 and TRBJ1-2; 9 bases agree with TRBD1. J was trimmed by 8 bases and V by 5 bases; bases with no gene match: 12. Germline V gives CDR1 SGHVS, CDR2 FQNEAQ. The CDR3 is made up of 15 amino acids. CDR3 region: CASSTRQGDSEGYTF. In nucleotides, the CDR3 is TGTGCCAGCAGCACTAGACAGGGGGATTCGGAAGGCTACACCTTC.

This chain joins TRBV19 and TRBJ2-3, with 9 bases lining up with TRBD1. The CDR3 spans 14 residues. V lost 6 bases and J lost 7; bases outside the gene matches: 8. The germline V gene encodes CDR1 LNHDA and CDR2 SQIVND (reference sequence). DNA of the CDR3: TGTGCCAGTAGCCCCGGGACAGGGACATATACGCAGTATTTT. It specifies CASSPGTGTYTQYF.

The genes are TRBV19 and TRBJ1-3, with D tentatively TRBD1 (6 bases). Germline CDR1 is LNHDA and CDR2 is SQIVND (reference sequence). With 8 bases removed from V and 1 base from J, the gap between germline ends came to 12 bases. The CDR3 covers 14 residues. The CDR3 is CASSRGGSGNTIYF. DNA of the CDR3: TGTGCCAGTTCTAGAGGGGGTTCTGGAAACACCATATATTTT. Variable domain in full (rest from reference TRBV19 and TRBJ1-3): DGGITQSPKYLFRKEGQNVTLSCEQNLNHDAMYWYRQDPGQGLRLIYYSQIVNDFQKGDIAEGYSVSREKKESFPLTVTSAQKNPTAFYLCASSRGGSGNTIYFGEGSWLTVV.

The DNA of the CDR3 is TGTGCCAGCAGCTTCGCCGGGGAGCTGTTTTTT. Its protein is CASSFAGELFF. V gene TRBV7-9 combines with J gene TRBJ2-2; no clear D. Deletions cut 3 bases from V and 6 bases from J, with 2 bases between. CDR1 is SEHNR and CDR2 is FQNEAQ in the germline V gene (reference sequence). The CDR3 extends over 11 amino acids.

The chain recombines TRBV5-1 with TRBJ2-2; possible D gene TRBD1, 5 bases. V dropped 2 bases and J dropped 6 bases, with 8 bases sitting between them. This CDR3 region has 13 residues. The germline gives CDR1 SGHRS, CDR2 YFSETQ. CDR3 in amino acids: CASSFQGSGELFF. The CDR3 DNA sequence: TGCGCCAGCAGCTTCCAGGGATCCGGGGAGCTGTTTTTT.

The CDR3 loop reads CASRNSGTGAYEQYF. The CDR3 DNA reads TGTGCCAGCCGCAACTCCGGGACAGGGGCCTACGAGCAGTACTTC. The chain carries TRBV18 and TRBJ2-7; 10 nucleotides match TRBD1. Germline V lookup: CDR1 KGHSH, CDR2 LQKENI. This CDR3 spans 15 amino acids. The trim removed 8 bases at V and 2 bases at J, leaving 9 bases unmatched.

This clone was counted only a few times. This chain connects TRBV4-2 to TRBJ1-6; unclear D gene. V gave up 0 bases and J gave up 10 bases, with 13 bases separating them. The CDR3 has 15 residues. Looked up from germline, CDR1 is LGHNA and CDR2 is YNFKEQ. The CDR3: CASSQDTGGWSPLHF. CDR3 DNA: TGTGCCAGCAGCCAAGACACGGGAGGTTGGTCACCCCTCCACTTT.

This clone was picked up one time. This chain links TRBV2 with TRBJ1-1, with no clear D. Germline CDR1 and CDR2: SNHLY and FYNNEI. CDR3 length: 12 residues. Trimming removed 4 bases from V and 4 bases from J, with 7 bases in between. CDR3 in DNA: TGTGCCAGCAGTGCAGATCTCACTGAAGCTTTCTTT. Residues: CASSADLTEAFF.

As DNA, the CDR3 is TGTGCCAGCAGCGTACAGGGGCAAATGAACACTGAAGCTTTCTTT. It is translated as CASSVQGQMNTEAFF. This sequence joins TRBV7-8 and TRBJ1-1, with 7 positions matching TRBD1. V lost 5 bases, J lost 0 bases, and 6 bases stayed unmatched. Germline CDR1 SGHVS, CDR2 FQNEAQ. CDR3 length equals 15 residues.

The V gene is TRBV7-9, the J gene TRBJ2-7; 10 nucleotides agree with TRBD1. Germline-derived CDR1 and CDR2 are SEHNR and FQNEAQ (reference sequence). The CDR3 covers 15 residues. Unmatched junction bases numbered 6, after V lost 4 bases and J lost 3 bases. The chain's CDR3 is CASSSSGTGVYEQYF. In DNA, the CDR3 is TGTGCCAGCAGCTCCTCGGGGACAGGGGTCTACGAGCAGTACTTC.

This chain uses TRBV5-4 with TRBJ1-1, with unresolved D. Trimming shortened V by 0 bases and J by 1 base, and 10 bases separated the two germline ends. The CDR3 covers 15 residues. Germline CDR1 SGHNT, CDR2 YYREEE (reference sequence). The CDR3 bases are TGTGCCAGCAGCTTGGGTATTGTCCGGAACACTGAAGCTTTCTTT. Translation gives CASSLGIVRNTEAFF.

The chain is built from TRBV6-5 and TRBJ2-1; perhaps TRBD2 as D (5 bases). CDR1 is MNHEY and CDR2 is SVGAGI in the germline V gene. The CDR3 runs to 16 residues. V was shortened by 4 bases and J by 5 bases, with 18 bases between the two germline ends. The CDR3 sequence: CASSSSPGKKNNEQFF. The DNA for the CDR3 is TGTGCCAGCAGTTCGAGCCCCGGGAAAAAAAACAATGAGCAGTTCTTC.

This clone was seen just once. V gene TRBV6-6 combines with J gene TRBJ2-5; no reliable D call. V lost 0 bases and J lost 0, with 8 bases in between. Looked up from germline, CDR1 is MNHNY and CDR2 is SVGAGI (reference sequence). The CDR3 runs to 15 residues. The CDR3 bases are TGTGCCAGCAGTTACTCGGCAACAGACCAAGAGACCCAGTACTTC. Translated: CASSYSATDQETQYF.

CDR3 DNA sequence: TGTGCCAGCAGCTCGAGGGACAGAAACACTGAAGCTTTCTTT. It specifies CASSSRDRNTEAFF. The rearrangement joins TRBV5-4 to TRBJ1-1, with TRBD1 matching over 7 bases. The germline CDR1 and CDR2 sequences are SGHNT and YYREEE (reference sequence). The CDR3 is made up of 14 amino acids. With V trimmed by 3 bases and J by 2 bases, 4 bases remained unmatched.

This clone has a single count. CDR3 in DNA: TGTGCCAGCAGTGAGAGATATGAGAACACTGAAGCTTTCTTT. It encodes CASSERYENTEAFF. The V and J genes are TRBV2 and TRBJ1-1; D is unclear. With 3 bases removed from V and 1 base from J, the gap between germline ends came to 9 bases. Germline CDR1 is SNHLY and CDR2 is FYNNEI. This CDR3 spans 14 amino acids.

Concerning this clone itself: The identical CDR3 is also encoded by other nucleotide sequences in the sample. The CDR3 region is CASSEQGLNTEAFF. The CDR3 DNA is TGTGCCAGCAGTGAACAGGGGTTGAACACTGAAGCTTTCTTT. J is TRBJ1-1 and V is TRBV6-5; 7 bases line up with TRBD1. In germline, CDR1 is MNHEY, CDR2 SVGAGI. The trim removed 5 bases at V and 0 bases at J, leaving 3 bases unmatched. The CDR3 is made up of 14 amino acids.